Following are 9 T cell receptor beta chains from one sample sequenced in a study of blood T cells in healthy people across ages. A second roughly 6 to 12 cycle PCR used barcoded and J-beta primers. MiXCR was run by TCRdb on the 5' RACE reads, yielding one entry per CDR3 protein. The sample contains over a million distinct CDR3 sequences, under 55% of which appear only once. Sequencing used blood. These receptor sequences come from a woman between 18 and 29 years old in good health.

This chain connects TRBV20-1 to TRBJ1-5, with D hard to call. Germline values: CDR1 DFQATT, CDR2 SNEGSKA (reference sequence). This CDR3 comprises 13 residues. V was cut by 6 bases and J by 7 bases, with 16 bases left in between. The CDR3 sequence: CSASRAFGQPQHF. CDR3 DNA sequence: TGCAGTGCCTCCCGGGCCTTCGGACAGCCCCAGCATTTT.

The table lists this clonotype with a few counts. The chain couples TRBV24-1 to TRBJ2-1; D might be TRBD1 or TRBD2, each matching 7 bases. V was trimmed by 10 bases and J by 7 bases, leaving 22 bases between them. The CDR3 covers 15 residues. CDR1 is KGHDR, CDR2 SFDVKD, per germline. The CDR3 DNA reads as TGTGCCACATCCAGGGGGGGCCTGTTGAGAAATGAGCAGTTCTTC. Translated: CATSRGGLLRNEQFF.

This clonotype was seen at least ten times. The rearrangement uses TRBV20-1 and TRBJ2-7; 8 bases agree with TRBD1. Germline V lookup: CDR1 DFQATT, CDR2 SNEGSKA (reference sequence). V lost 6 bases to trimming and J lost 6 bases; unmatched junction nucleotides: 16. The length of the CDR3 is 15 residues. In DNA form, the CDR3 reads TGCAGTGCGCCCGACAGGGGCCGTCAAACAAGCGAGCAGTACTTC. This codes for CSAPDRGRQTSEQYF.

This rearrangement joins TRBV5-1 to TRBJ1-2; 7 nucleotides match TRBD1. CDR3 length: 15 residues. With 0 bases clipped from V and 6 bases from J, the junction kept 8 bases outside the gene matches. CDR1 and CDR2 from the germline V gene are SGHRS and YFSETQ. CDR3 in amino acids: CASSLGPDRDDGYTF. In DNA form, the CDR3 reads TGCGCCAGCAGCTTGGGCCCCGACAGGGATGATGGCTACACCTTC.

The rearrangement joins TRBV6-2 or TRBV6-3 to TRBJ2-1; tentatively, D is TRBD1 or TRBD2 (5 bases each). V lost 6 bases, J lost 4 bases, and 19 bases lay in between. CDR3 length: 16 residues. CDR1 is MNHEY and CDR2 is SVGEGT in the germline V gene. The CDR3 DNA reads TGTGCCAGCAGCGGCCTCCGGGGCCAAGGGTACAATGAGCAGTTCTTC. The encoded protein is CASSGLRGQGYNEQFF.

The rearrangement links TRBV20-1 to TRBJ2-5, with 9 bases aligning to TRBD1. This CDR3 is 14 amino acids long. With V trimmed by 2 bases and J by 11 bases, 12 bases remained unmatched. CDR1 and CDR2 from the germline V gene are DFQATT and SNEGSKA (reference sequence). The CDR3 DNA reads TGCAGTGCTAGAAATACAGGGGGCTATGGGGAGCAGTACTTC. Protein: CSARNTGGYGEQYF.

This clonotype was observed a few times. The V call is TRBV20-1, the J call TRBJ1-2; D is perhaps TRBD1 (6 bases). This CDR3 has 15 residues. The V end was cut by 1 base, the J end by 5 bases, with 17 bases between. Germline V gene sequence: CDR1 DFQATT, CDR2 SNEGSKA (reference sequence). CDR3 sequence reads: CSARVLQGIDYGYTF. The CDR3 coding sequence is TGCAGTGCTAGAGTACTCCAGGGGATCGATTATGGCTACACCTTC.

The chain has TRBV21-1 and TRBJ1-2; the table's D call, TRBD1, has no DNA check behind it. TRBV21-1 is a pseudogene locus. The CDR3 length is 15 residues. This CDR3 reads CASSKKWYGADGYTF. The CDR3 DNA is TGTGCCAGCAGCAAAAAATGGTACGGGGCTGATGGCTACACCTTC.

This clonotype was seen more than once but under ten times. The chain carries TRBV4-3 and TRBJ1-1, with 8 bases that match TRBD1. The CDR3 has 13 residues. Per the germline V gene, CDR1 is LGHNA and CDR2 is YSLEER. Trimming took 2 bases from V and 12 from J; bases not matched to a gene: 8. CDR3 loop: CASSQPGQGEPFF. Written as DNA, the CDR3 is TGCGCCAGCAGCCAACCCGGACAGGGTGAGCCTTTCTTT.